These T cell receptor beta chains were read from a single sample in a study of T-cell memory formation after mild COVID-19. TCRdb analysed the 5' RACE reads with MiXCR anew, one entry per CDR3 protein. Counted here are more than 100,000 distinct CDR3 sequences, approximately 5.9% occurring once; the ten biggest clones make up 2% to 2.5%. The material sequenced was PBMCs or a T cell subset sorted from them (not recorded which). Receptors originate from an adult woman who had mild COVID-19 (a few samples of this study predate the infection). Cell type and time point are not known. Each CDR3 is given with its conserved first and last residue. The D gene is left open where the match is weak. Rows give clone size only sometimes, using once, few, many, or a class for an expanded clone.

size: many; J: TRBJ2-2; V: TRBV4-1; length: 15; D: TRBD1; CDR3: CASSQQGANTGELFF; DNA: TGCGCCAGCAGCCAACAGGGGGCGAACACCGGGGAGCTGTTTTTT
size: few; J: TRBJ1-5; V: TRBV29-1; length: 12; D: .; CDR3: CSVADSNQPQHF; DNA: TGCAGCGTGGCCGACAGCAATCAGCCCCAGCATTTT
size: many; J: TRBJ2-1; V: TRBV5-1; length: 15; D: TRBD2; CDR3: CASSPSTSGYNEQFF; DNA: TGCGCCAGCAGCCCATCGACTAGCGGGTACAATGAGCAGTTCTTC
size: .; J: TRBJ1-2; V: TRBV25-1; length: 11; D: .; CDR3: CASSEQGGYTF; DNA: TGTGCCAGCAGTGAACAAGGAGGCTACACCTTC
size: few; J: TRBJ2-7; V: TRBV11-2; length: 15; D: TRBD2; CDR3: CASSLIGGGPYEQYF; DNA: TGTGCCAGCAGCTTAATCGGGGGGGGACCCTACGAGCAGTACTTC
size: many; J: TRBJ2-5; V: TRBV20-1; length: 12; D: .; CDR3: CSALSGKETQYF; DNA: TGCAGTGCTCTGAGTGGGAAGGAGACCCAGTACTTC
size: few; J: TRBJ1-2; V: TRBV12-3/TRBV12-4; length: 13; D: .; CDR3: CASSFSGLYGYTF; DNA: TGTGCCAGCAGTTTCAGTGGGCTGTATGGCTACACCTTC
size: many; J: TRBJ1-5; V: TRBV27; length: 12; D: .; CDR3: CASRTGGQPQHF; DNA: TGTGCCAGCAGGACAGGTGGTCAGCCCCAGCATTTT
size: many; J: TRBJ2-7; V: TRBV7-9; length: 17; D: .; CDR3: CASSRGGTVEFNYEQYF; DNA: TGTGCCAGCAGCCGAGGCGGGACAGTCGAGTTTAACTACGAGCAGTACTTC
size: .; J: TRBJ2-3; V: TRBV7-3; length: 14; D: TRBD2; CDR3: CASSPGTSGSTQYF; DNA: TGTGCCAGCAGCCCGGGGACTAGCGGGAGTACGCAGTATTTT
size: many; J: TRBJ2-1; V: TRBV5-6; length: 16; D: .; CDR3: CASSKRIGAVYNEQFF; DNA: TGTGCCAGCAGTAAACGGATCGGGGCGGTCTACAATGAGCAGTTCTTC
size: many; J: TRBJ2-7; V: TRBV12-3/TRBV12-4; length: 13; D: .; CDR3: CASSLDRTREQYF; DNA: TGTGCCAGCAGTTTAGACAGGACCAGGGAGCAGTACTTC
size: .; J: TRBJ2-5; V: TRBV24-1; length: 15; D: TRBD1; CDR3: CATSELTGSEETQYF; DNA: TGTGCCACCAGTGAGCTGACAGGGAGTGAAGAGACCCAGTACTTC
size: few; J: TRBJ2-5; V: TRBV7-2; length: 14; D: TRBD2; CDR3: CATRRGRAEETQYF; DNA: TGTGCCACCCGCCGTGGGAGGGCAGAAGAGACCCAGTACTTC
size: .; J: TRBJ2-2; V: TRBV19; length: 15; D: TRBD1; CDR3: CASSIDRGNTGELFF; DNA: TGTGCCAGTAGTATTGACAGGGGGAACACCGGGGAGCTGTTTTTT
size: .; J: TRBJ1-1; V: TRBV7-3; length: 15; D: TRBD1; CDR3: CASSLNGVTGTEAFF; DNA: TGTGCCAGCAGCTTAAATGGGGTGACAGGGACTGAAGCTTTCTTT
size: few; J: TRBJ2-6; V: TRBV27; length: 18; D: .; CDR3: CASSYRGYGSSGANVLTF; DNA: TGTGCCAGCAGTTATCGGGGGTATGGGTCGTCTGGGGCCAACGTCCTGACTTTC
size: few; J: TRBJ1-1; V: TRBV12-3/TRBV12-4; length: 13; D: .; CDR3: CASSFGANTEAFF; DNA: TGTGCCAGCAGTTTTGGGGCGAACACTGAAGCTTTCTTT
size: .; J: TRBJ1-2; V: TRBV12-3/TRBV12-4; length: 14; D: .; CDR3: CASSLGGWDYGYTF; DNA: TGTGCCAGCAGTTTAGGGGGGTGGGACTATGGCTACACCTTC
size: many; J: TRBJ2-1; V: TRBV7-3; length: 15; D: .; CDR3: CASSLMAASYNEQFF; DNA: TGTGCCAGCAGCTTAATGGCAGCGTCGTACAATGAGCAGTTCTTC
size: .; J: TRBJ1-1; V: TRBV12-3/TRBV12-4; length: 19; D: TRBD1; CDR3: CASSLRKLTGGAVSTEAFF; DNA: TGTGCCAGCAGCCTACGAAAACTAACAGGGGGCGCGGTATCCACTGAAGCTTTCTTT
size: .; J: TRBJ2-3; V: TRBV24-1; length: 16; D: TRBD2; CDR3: CATSDLQAGGTDTQYF; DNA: TGTGCCACCAGTGATTTGCAAGCGGGGGGCACAGATACGCAGTATTTT
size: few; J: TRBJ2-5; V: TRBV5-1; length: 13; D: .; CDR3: CASSLDQGETQYF; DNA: TGCGCCAGCAGCTTGGACCAGGGAGAGACCCAGTACTTC
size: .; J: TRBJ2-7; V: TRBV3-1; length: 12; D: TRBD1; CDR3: CASSAGGYEQYF; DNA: TGTGCCAGCTCGGCAGGGGGCTACGAGCAGTACTTC
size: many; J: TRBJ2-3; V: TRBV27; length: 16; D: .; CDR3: CASSLSPSARTDTQYF; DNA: TGTGCCAGCAGTTTATCCCCCTCCGCGCGCACAGATACGCAGTATTTT
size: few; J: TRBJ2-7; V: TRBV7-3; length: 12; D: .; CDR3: CASSLARGILHF; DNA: TGTGCCAGCAGCTTAGCCCGGGGTATTCTCCACTTC
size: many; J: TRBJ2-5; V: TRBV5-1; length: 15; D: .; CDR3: CASSLKGPGPETQYF; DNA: TGCGCCAGCAGCTTGAAAGGGCCGGGACCAGAGACCCAGTACTTC
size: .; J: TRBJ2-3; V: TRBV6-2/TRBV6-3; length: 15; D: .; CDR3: CASSSPPLGPDTQYF; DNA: TGTGCCAGCAGTTCCCCCCCCCTTGGGCCAGATACGCAGTATTTT
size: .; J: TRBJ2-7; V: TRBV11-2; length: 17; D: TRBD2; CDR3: CASSLGRTRETSYEQYF; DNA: TGTGCCAGCAGCTTAGGTCGGACGCGGGAGACCTCCTACGAGCAGTACTTC
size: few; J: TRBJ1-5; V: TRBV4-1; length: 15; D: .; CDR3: CASSQDWQVAQPQHF; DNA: TGCGCCAGCAGCCAAGATTGGCAGGTAGCTCAGCCCCAGCATTTT
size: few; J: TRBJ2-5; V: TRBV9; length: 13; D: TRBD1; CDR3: CASSEQGQETQYF; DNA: TGTGCCAGCAGCGAACAGGGGCAAGAGACCCAGTACTTC
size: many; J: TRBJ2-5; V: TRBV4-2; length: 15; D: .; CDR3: CASSPSLASQETQYF; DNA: TGTGCCAGCAGCCCCTCCCTAGCGAGCCAAGAGACCCAGTACTTC
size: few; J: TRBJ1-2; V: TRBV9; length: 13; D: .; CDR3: CASSAQGVVGYTF; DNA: TGTGCCAGCAGCGCCCAAGGAGTCGTTGGCTACACCTTC
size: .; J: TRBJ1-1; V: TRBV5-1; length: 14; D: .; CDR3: CASSLLGESTEAFF; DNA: TGCGCCAGCAGCTTGTTAGGTGAGAGCACTGAAGCTTTCTTT
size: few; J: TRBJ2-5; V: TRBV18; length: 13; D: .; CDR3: CASSLRSQETQYF; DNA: TGTGCCAGCTCACTGCGATCCCAAGAGACCCAGTACTTC
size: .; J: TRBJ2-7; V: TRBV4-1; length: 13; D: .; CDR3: CASSGGFSYEQYF; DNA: TGCGCCAGCTCAGGGGGGTTCTCCTACGAGCAGTACTTC
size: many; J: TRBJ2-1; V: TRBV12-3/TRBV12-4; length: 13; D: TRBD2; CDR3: CASSLGLPNEQFF; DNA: TGTGCCAGCAGTTTGGGACTACCCAATGAGCAGTTCTTC
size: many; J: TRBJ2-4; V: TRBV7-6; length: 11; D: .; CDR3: CASSLADRAYF; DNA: TGTGCCAGCAGCTTAGCGGATAGAGCGTACTTC
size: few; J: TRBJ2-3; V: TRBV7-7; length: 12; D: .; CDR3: CASSGDGGTQYF; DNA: TGTGCTAGCAGCGGCGACGGAGGCACGCAGTATTTT
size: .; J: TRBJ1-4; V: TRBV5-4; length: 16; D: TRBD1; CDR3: CASSPDRGRANEKLFF; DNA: TGTGCCAGCAGCCCGGACAGGGGTAGGGCTAATGAAAAACTGTTTTTT
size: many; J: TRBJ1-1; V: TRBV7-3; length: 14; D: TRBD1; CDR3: CASSLLQGQGEAFF; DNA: TGTGCCAGCAGCTTATTACAGGGGCAAGGTGAAGCTTTCTTT
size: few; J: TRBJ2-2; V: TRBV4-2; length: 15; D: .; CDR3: CASSQDPKDAGELFF; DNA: TGTGCCAGCAGCCAAGATCCGAAGGATGCCGGGGAGCTGTTTTTT
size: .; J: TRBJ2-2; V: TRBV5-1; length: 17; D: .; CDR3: CASSLEQVQGYTGELFF; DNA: TGCGCCAGCAGCTTGGAACAGGTGCAGGGCTACACCGGGGAGCTGTTTTTT
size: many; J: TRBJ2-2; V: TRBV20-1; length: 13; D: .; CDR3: CSAPSRLTGELFF; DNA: TGCAGTGCGCCATCCAGGCTCACCGGGGAGCTGTTTTTT
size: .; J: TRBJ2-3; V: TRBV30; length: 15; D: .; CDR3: CAWSKRRSSTDTQYF; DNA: TGTGCCTGGAGTAAGCGGAGGAGTAGCACAGATACGCAGTATTTT
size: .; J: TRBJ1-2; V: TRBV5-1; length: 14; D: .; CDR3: CASSLERRSYGYTF; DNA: TGCGCCAGCAGCTTGGAGAGACGGTCCTATGGCTACACCTTC
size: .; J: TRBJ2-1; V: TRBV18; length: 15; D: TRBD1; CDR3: CASSPRQGAHNEQFF; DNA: TGTGCCAGCTCACCAAGACAGGGGGCACACAATGAGCAGTTCTTC
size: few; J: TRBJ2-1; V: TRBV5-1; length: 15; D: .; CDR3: CASSPGQLTYNEQFF; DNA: TGCGCCAGCAGCCCCGGACAGCTAACCTACAATGAGCAGTTCTTC
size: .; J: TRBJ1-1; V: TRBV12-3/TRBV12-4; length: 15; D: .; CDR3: CASSLVAGAATEAFF; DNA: TGTGCCAGCAGTTTAGTAGCTGGGGCGGCCACTGAAGCTTTCTTT
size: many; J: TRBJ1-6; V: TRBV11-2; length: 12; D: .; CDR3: CASSSPNSPLHF; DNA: TGTGCCAGCAGCTCGCCCAATTCACCCCTCCACTTT
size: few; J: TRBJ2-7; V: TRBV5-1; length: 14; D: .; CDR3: CASSDGLPTSEQYF; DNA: TGCGCCAGCAGCGACGGGCTCCCTACCAGCGAGCAGTACTTC
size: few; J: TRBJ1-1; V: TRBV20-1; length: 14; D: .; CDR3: CSAIESGGNTEAFF; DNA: TGCAGTGCTATAGAAAGTGGGGGGAACACTGAAGCTTTCTTT
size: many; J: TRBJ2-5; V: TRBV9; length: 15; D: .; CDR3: CASSVQAGPEETQYF; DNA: TGTGCCAGCAGCGTACAGGCCGGGCCCGAGGAGACCCAGTACTTC
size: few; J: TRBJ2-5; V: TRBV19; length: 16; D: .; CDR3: CASSPSRGPGGETQYF; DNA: TGTGCCAGTAGCCCTTCCCGTGGCCCTGGAGGAGAGACCCAGTACTTC
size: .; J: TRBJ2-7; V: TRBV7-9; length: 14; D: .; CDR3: CASGPVGGFNEQYF; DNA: TGTGCCAGCGGTCCGGTAGGGGGGTTCAACGAGCAGTACTTC
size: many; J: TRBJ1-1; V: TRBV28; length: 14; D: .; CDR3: CASRGVALGADAFF; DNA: TGTGCCAGCAGAGGAGTGGCTCTGGGGGCTGACGCTTTCTTT
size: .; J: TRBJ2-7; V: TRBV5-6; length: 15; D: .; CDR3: CASSPQQGTRYEQYF; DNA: TGTGCCAGCAGCCCCCAGCAGGGGACTCGGTACGAGCAGTACTTC
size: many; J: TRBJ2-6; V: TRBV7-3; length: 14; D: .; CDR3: CASTRESGANVLTF; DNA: TGTGCCAGCACCCGGGAATCTGGGGCCAACGTCCTGACTTTC
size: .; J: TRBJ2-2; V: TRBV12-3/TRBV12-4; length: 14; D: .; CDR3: CASSRVESTGELFF; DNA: TGTGCCAGCAGTAGGGTGGAGAGCACCGGGGAGCTGTTTTTT